A single sample is the source of the 21 T cell receptor beta chains below, sequenced in a study of blood T cell repertoires in COVID-19. The method was immunoSEQ multiplex PCR; TCRdb's version includes in-frame clones alone and lacks a portion of them. The repertoire holds tens of thousands of clones, with 65% to 90% as singletons. Sequencing was carried out using peripheral blood. The receptors were gathered from a human donor in a cohort sampled during active COVID-19.

The chain is built from TRBV7-6 and TRBJ2-7, with 7 positions matching TRBD1. V was clipped by 5 bases and J by 2 bases; unmatched bases: 9. Germline V gene sequence: CDR1 SGHVS, CDR2 FNYEAQ. This CDR3 spans 15 amino acids. This CDR3 reads CASSPRQGVTYEQYF. CDR3 in DNA: TGTGCCAGCAGCCCCAGACAGGGTGTCACCTACGAGCAGTACTTC.

The chain employs TRBV29-1 and TRBJ2-7; D perhaps matches TRBD1 (6 bases). V was trimmed by 0 bases and J by 0 bases, leaving 12 bases between them. Germline CDR1 reads SQVTM; CDR2 reads ANQGSEA. This CDR3 has 15 amino acids. CDR3: CSVEDWTESSYEQYF. The CDR3 nucleotides are TGCAGCGTTGAAGATTGGACAGAGAGCTCCTACGAGCAGTACTTC.

This clone has just a few counts. The V gene is TRBV5-4, the J gene TRBJ1-4; weak D call: TRBD1 (6 bases). The CDR3 loop spans 13 amino acids. In germline, CDR1 is SGHNT, CDR2 YYREEE (reference sequence). With 4 bases removed from V and 7 bases from J, the gap between germline ends came to 11 bases. The CDR3 here is CASSLQQGEKLFF. The CDR3 nucleotides read TGTGCCAGCAGCCTCCAACAGGGTGAAAAACTGTTTTTT.

The chain couples TRBV10-2 to TRBJ1-2, with a tentative D call TRBD1 (6 bases). V dropped 4 bases and J dropped 4 bases, with 16 bases sitting between them. From germline, CDR1 is WSHSY and CDR2 SAAADI. CDR3 length: 15 residues. The CDR3 DNA follows: TGCGCCAGCAGTGTATCCACAGGGATCGGCTATGGCTACACCTTC. This gives the protein CASSVSTGIGYGYTF.

The chain couples TRBV5-8 to TRBJ2-7; no reliable D call. The CDR3 covers 12 residues. Germline assignment: CDR1 SGHTS and CDR2 YDEGEE. The ends were cut back, 3 bases at V and 4 bases at J, with 8 bases in the middle. CDR3 nucleotides: TGTGCCAGCAGCTCCGGGTGGTACGAGCAGTACTTC. This sequence encodes CASSSGWYEQYF.

The chain joins TRBV29-1 to TRBJ1-2; D not certain. V lost 5 bases, J lost 0 bases, and 7 bases lay in between. In germline, CDR1 is SQVTM, CDR2 ANQGSEA. The CDR3 consists of 12 residues. CDR3 amino acids: CSVREPNYGYTF. In nucleotides, the CDR3 is TGCAGCGTTCGCGAACCTAACTATGGCTACACCTTC.

The chain employs TRBV5-8 and TRBJ1-5; 9 bases agree with TRBD1. V lost 0 bases and J lost 2; bases outside the gene matches: 0. In germline, CDR1 is SGHTS, CDR2 YDEGEE. The CDR3 loop spans 15 amino acids. For the CDR3, the DNA is TGTGCCAGCAGCTTGGGGACAGGGGGCAATCAGCCCCAGCATTTT. Its protein is CASSLGTGGNQPQHF.

The rearrangement uses TRBV15 and TRBJ1-3; D is ambiguous. The V gene's germline CDR1 is LNHNV and CDR2 YYDKDF (reference sequence). This CDR3 is 15 amino acids long. V lost 0 bases, J lost 0 bases, and 6 bases lay in between. The CDR3 region is CATSRDGNSGNTIYF. The CDR3 DNA is TGTGCCACCAGCAGAGACGGGAACTCTGGAAACACCATATATTTT.

The chain links TRBV2 to TRBJ1-1; 9 bases are shared with TRBD1. The junction had 8 bases not matched to a gene; V was cut back by 0 bases and J by 12 bases. This CDR3 is 14 amino acids long. CDR1 is SNHLY, CDR2 FYNNEI, per germline. The DNA for the CDR3 is TGTGCCAGCAGTGAAGCGCGAGAGACAGGGGGTACTTTCTTT. Amino acids: CASSEARETGGTFF.

The rearrangement joins TRBV11-3 to TRBJ1-1; D may be TRBD1 (6 bases). The CDR3 contains 16 residues. V was pared by 3 bases and J by 5 bases, with 19 bases between. Per germline, CDR1 SGHNT and CDR2 YENEEA. The CDR3 DNA reads TGTGCCAGCAGCTTTCAGGGGCAGAGAGTTGATACTGAAGCTTTCTTT. Amino acid sequence: CASSFQGQRVDTEAFF.

The V gene is TRBV12-3 or TRBV12-4, the J gene TRBJ2-1; D perhaps matches TRBD1 (6 bases). The CDR3 has 12 residues. Trimming pared 8 bases from V and 5 bases from J, leaving 10 bases between. The CDR3 nucleotides read TGTGCCAGCCTGGGGGCCCACAATGAGCAGTTCTTC. Amino acid sequence: CASLGAHNEQFF.

CDR3 DNA sequence: TGTGCCACCAGTGATTCCAGGCACACTGAAGCTTTCTTT. Translated, it gives CATSDSRHTEAFF. The chain links TRBV24-1 to TRBJ1-1; D unclear. CDR3 size: 13 residues. Germline V gene sequence: CDR1 KGHDR, CDR2 SFDVKD. V dropped 2 bases and J dropped 3 bases, with 6 bases sitting between them.

This chain joins TRBV2 and TRBJ1-1; TRBD1 agrees at 7 bases. The ends lost 7 bases at V and 4 bases at J; junction bases unmatched: 9. Germline CDR1 SNHLY, CDR2 FYNNEI. The CDR3 runs 14 residues. The CDR3 spells CASKGASTATEAFF. CDR3 nucleotide sequence: TGTGCCAGCAAGGGGGCCTCAACGGCCACTGAAGCTTTCTTT. The full variable domain, its missing parts supplied by reference TRBV2 and TRBJ1-1, is EPEVTQTPSHQVTQMGQEVILRCVPISNHLYFYWYRQILGQKVEFLVSFYNNEISEKSEIFDDQFSVERPDGSNFTLKIRSTKLEDSAMYFCASKGASTATEAFFGQGTRLTVV.

The chain is built from TRBV7-2 and TRBJ2-3, with D perhaps TRBD1 (5 bases). Germline CDR1 SGHTA, CDR2 FQGNSA. V lost 4 bases and J 6 bases, leaving 11 bases between the germline ends. The CDR3 covers 13 residues. CDR3 protein: CASSWMGRDTQYF. CDR3 nucleotide sequence: TGTGCCAGCAGCTGGATGGGGCGGGATACGCAGTATTTT.

The chain combines TRBV3-1 (or the pseudogene TRBV3-2) with TRBJ2-1, with TRBD2 matching 15 bases. The CDR3 runs 20 residues. The V gene end was trimmed by 4 bases and the J gene end by 7 bases; junction bases not matched to a gene: 17. Germline-derived CDR1 and CDR2 are LGHDT and YNNKEL (reference sequence). CDR3 region: CASSPGLAGGRGPGLNEQFF. As DNA, the CDR3 is TGTGCCAGCAGCCCCGGACTAGCGGGAGGGCGGGGTCCCGGACTGAATGAGCAGTTCTTC.

The rearrangement links TRBV7-2 to TRBJ1-6, with D possibly being TRBD1 (5 bases). V was pared by 8 bases and J by 7 bases, with 12 bases between. The CDR3 has 13 residues. The germline V gene encodes CDR1 SGHTA and CDR2 FQGNSA. The CDR3 DNA reads as TGTGCCAGCCAAGGAACAGGCAATTCACCCCTCCACTTT. Translated: CASQGTGNSPLHF.

This clone turned up a few times. The chain joins TRBV10-3 to TRBJ2-3; 11 bases fit TRBD2. Trimming took 3 bases from V and 6 from J; bases not matched to a gene: 2. Germline values: CDR1 ENHRY, CDR2 SYGVKD. CDR3 length equals 14 residues. The CDR3 loop reads CAISDLAGGDTQYF. CDR3 DNA: TGTGCCATCAGTGATCTAGCGGGAGGCGATACGCAGTATTTT.

This chain connects TRBV4-3 to TRBJ2-7; unclear D gene. Germline V CDR1 and CDR2: LGHNA, YSLEER. V lost 0 bases and J 3 bases, leaving 9 bases between the germline ends. CDR3 length equals 14 residues. The CDR3 sequence: CASSQDNAVYEQYF. The CDR3 DNA follows: TGCGCCAGCAGCCAAGATAACGCGGTCTACGAGCAGTACTTC.

The chain couples TRBV19 to TRBJ2-5; the D gene is possibly TRBD1 (6 bases). Germline V gives CDR1 LNHDA, CDR2 SQIVND (reference sequence). The V and J ends lost 2 bases and 5 bases respectively, with 9 bases between them. The CDR3 spans 13 residues. The CDR3 nucleotides read TGTGCCAGTAGTATACGAACAGGGGAGACCCAGTACTTC. It codes for CASSIRTGETQYF.

The V gene is TRBV5-1, the J gene TRBJ2-7; 7 positions match TRBD1. Trimming removed 4 bases from V and 1 base from J; junction bases left unmatched: 2. This CDR3 is built from 13 residues. The germline V gene has CDR1 SGHRS and CDR2 YFSETQ. The CDR3 here is CASSAQGSYEQYF. For the CDR3, the DNA is TGCGCCAGCAGCGCACAGGGGTCCTACGAGCAGTACTTC.

The rearrangement joins TRBV6-4 to TRBJ1-2; the D gene is possibly TRBD1 (5 bases). V was cut by 5 bases and J by 4 bases, with 17 bases left in between. CDR3 length: 15 amino acids. CDR1 MRHNA and CDR2 SNTAGT come from the germline V gene. In DNA, the CDR3 is TGTGCCAGCAGTCGTCAACCGGGGGAGGTCTATGGCTACACCTTC. Translating it yields CASSRQPGEVYGYTF.